The 26 T cell receptor beta chains presented below share a single source sample, sequenced in a study of blood T cell repertoires in COVID-19. Sequencing used immunoSEQ multiplex PCR; TCRdb keeps in-frame clones, though not all of them. The sample contains about 180,000 clones, roughly 78% of which appear only once. Sequenced: peripheral blood. The receptors derive from a man between 65 and 85 years old with active or convalescent COVID-19.

J is TRBJ1-2 and V is TRBV23-1; a possible D gene is TRBD1 (6 bases). TRBV23-1 is marked as an open reading frame, function uncertain. V was trimmed by 6 bases and J by 4 bases, leaving 12 bases between them. The CDR3 is 13 amino acids. The CDR3 coding sequence is TGCGCCAGCAGCCCAGGGGACATCTATGGCTACACCTTC. Amino acid sequence: CASSPGDIYGYTF.

The chain combines TRBV5-1 with TRBJ1-1, with TRBD1 as a possible D gene (6 bases). Germline V gives CDR1 SGHRS, CDR2 YFSETQ. The ends were cut back, 0 bases at V and 3 bases at J, with 12 bases in the middle. The CDR3 is 15 residues long. The CDR3 DNA sequence: TGCGCCAGCAGCTTGGACAACCCAGGGGACACTGAAGCTTTCTTT. This codes for CASSLDNPGDTEAFF.

The chain combines TRBV11-2 with TRBJ1-2, with TRBD1 matching 9 bases. The germline gives CDR1 SGHAT, CDR2 FQNNGV. J gave up 7 bases and V 5 bases, and 14 bases lay outside the gene matches. The CDR3 totals 16 residues. The CDR3 nucleotides are TGTGCCAGCAGCCCGCGCCCGGGACAGGGATTTTCTGGCTACACCTTC. Its protein is CASSPRPGQGFSGYTF.

The V and J genes are TRBV10-2 and TRBJ2-1, with 14 bases identical to TRBD2. The CDR3 has 17 amino acids. Germline V gives CDR1 WSHSY, CDR2 SAAADI. The trim removed 8 bases at V and 4 bases at J, leaving 10 bases unmatched. CDR3 region: CASADPGLAGVYNEQFF. The CDR3 nucleotides are TGCGCCAGCGCCGACCCGGGACTAGCGGGAGTATACAATGAGCAGTTCTTC.

This clone was picked up one time. The V call is TRBV9, the J call TRBJ2-2; 7 bases are a match to TRBD1. Trimming cost V 0 bases and J 5 bases; bases outside gene matches: 7. CDR1 SGDLS and CDR2 YYNGEE come from the germline V gene. The CDR3 loop spans 16 amino acids. The CDR3: CASSVAGGGTTGELFF. CDR3 DNA sequence: TGTGCCAGCAGCGTAGCAGGGGGTGGGACAACCGGGGAGCTGTTTTTT.

This sequence joins TRBV11-2 and TRBJ1-1; D is uncertain. This CDR3 has 14 residues. Germline CDR1 SGHAT, CDR2 FQNNGV. Deletions cut 5 bases from V and 1 base from J, with 11 bases between. CDR3 region: CASSASISNTEAFF. The CDR3 DNA reads TGTGCCAGCAGCGCTAGTATCTCGAACACTGAAGCTTTCTTT.

The chain is built from TRBV19 and TRBJ2-5; 10 nucleotides match TRBD1. The V gene end was trimmed by 8 bases and the J gene end by 4 bases; junction bases not matched to a gene: 7. The CDR3 runs 14 residues. Germline CDR1 LNHDA, CDR2 SQIVND (reference sequence). CDR3: CASGRQGAGETQYF. The CDR3 region has the DNA TGTGCCAGTGGAAGACAGGGGGCCGGAGAGACCCAGTACTTC.

This chain uses TRBV5-1 with TRBJ2-7, with TRBD2 matching over 11 bases. V lost 6 bases, J lost 4 bases, and 3 bases stayed unmatched. The CDR3 totals 13 residues. Germline V gene sequence: CDR1 SGHRS, CDR2 YFSETQ. The CDR3 bases are TGCGCCAGCACAGGGACTAGCGGTTACGAGCAGTACTTC. This encodes CASTGTSGYEQYF. The full variable domain, completed using reference TRBV5-1 and TRBJ2-7, is KAGVTQTPRYLIKTRGQQVTLSCSPISGHRSVSWYQQTPGQGLQFLFEYFSETQRNKGNFPGRFSGRQFSNSRSEMNVSTLELGDSALYLCASTGTSGYEQYFGPGTRLTVT.

The chain employs TRBV14 and TRBJ1-6, with 7 positions matching TRBD1. Germline CDR1 is SGHDN and CDR2 is FVKESK. The CDR3 contains 13 residues. V lost 6 bases, J lost 6 bases, and 2 bases stayed unmatched. The CDR3 spells CASRQGPNSPLHF. The CDR3 coding sequence is TGTGCCAGCAGACAGGGGCCTAATTCACCCCTCCACTTT.

The chain joins TRBV7-2 to TRBJ2-5; D uncertain. The V gene's germline CDR1 is SGHTA and CDR2 FQGNSA. The CDR3 covers 11 residues. V dropped 4 bases and J dropped 4 bases, with 4 bases sitting between them. CDR3 in DNA: TGTGCCAGCAGCTCTGTAGAGACCCAGTACTTC. This sequence encodes CASSSVETQYF.

V gene TRBV7-9 combines with J gene TRBJ1-2, with 10 positions matching TRBD1. The CDR3 runs to 15 residues. Germline CDR1 is SEHNR and CDR2 is FQNEAQ (reference sequence). After removal of 4 bases from V and 8 bases from J, the junction contained 10 bases not matched to a gene. As DNA, the CDR3 is TGTGCCAGCAGCTCGAAGTCGGGACAGGGGAGCGGCTACACCTTC. Its protein product is CASSSKSGQGSGYTF.

This chain links TRBV9 with TRBJ2-1; D is unresolved. Germline V gives CDR1 SGDLS, CDR2 YYNGEE. The CDR3 has 15 residues. V lost 4 bases and J 0 bases, leaving 11 bases between the germline ends. DNA of the CDR3: TGTGCCAGCAGCCCTAATCCGAGCTCCTACAATGAGCAGTTCTTC. Encoded protein: CASSPNPSSYNEQFF.

The chain links TRBV27 to TRBJ1-1, with 8 positions matching TRBD1. CDR1 MNHEY and CDR2 SMNVEV come from the germline V gene (reference sequence). This CDR3 has 15 residues. Losses at the gene ends were 2 bases for V and 11 bases for J; bases not matched to a gene: 13. The CDR3 DNA reads as TGTGCCAGCAGTTTAGACAGGGGAGGGAAACTAAAGGCTTTCTTT. It encodes CASSLDRGGKLKAFF.

V usage is TRBV25-1 and J usage is TRBJ2-2; 9 bases match TRBD1. The CDR3 totals 16 residues. Per the germline V gene, CDR1 is MGHDK and CDR2 is SYGVNS. The V segment lost 3 bases and the J segment 4 bases; nucleotides outside the gene matches: 6. The CDR3: CASSERGQGFTGELFF. CDR3 in DNA: TGTGCCAGCAGTGAGCGAGGACAGGGGTTCACCGGGGAGCTGTTTTTT.

The chain employs TRBV5-4 and TRBJ1-6; 7 positions match TRBD1. Germline V gene data show CDR1 as SGHNT and CDR2 as YYREEE (reference sequence). The CDR3 has 18 amino acids. J lost 4 bases, V lost 0 bases, and 10 bases had no gene match. The CDR3 loop reads CASSLALEPGQYNSPLHF. The CDR3 coding sequence is TGTGCCAGCAGCTTGGCCCTAGAACCGGGACAGTATAATTCACCCCTCCACTTT.

This rearrangement joins TRBV19 to TRBJ2-2; 7 nucleotides align to TRBD1. Germline V gene data show CDR1 as LNHDA and CDR2 as SQIVND (reference sequence). The CDR3 extends over 14 amino acids. The V segment lost 6 bases and the J segment 6 bases; nucleotides outside the gene matches: 7. The CDR3 coding sequence is TGTGCCAGTAGCAAGGGGGCGCCCCCCGGGGAGCTGTTTTTT. Translation: CASSKGAPPGELFF.

The rearrangement uses TRBV7-6 and TRBJ2-7, with 7 bases fitting TRBD1. Germline assignment: CDR1 SGHVS and CDR2 FNYEAQ. Trimming cost V 5 bases and J 0 bases; bases outside gene matches: 4. The CDR3 sequence is 14 residues long. This chain's CDR3 is CASSTRDSSYEQYF. In DNA form, the CDR3 reads TGTGCCAGCAGCACCCGGGACAGCTCCTACGAGCAGTACTTC. Variable domain in full (rest from reference TRBV7-6 and TRBJ2-7): GAGVSQSPRYKVTKRGQDVALRCDPISGHVSLYWYRQALGQGPEFLTYFNYEAQQDKSGLPNDRFSAERPEGSISTLTIQRTEQRDSAMYRCASSTRDSSYEQYFGPGTRLTVT.

The chain is built from TRBV19 and TRBJ1-4; 9 nucleotides line up with TRBD1. Germline V gives CDR1 LNHDA, CDR2 SQIVND (reference sequence). The CDR3 totals 15 residues. V shed 3 bases and J 7 bases; nucleotides not matched to a gene: 6. Written as DNA, the CDR3 is TGTGCCAGTAGTATCCCGGGACAGGGATCTGAAAAACTGTTTTTT. Amino acids: CASSIPGQGSEKLFF.

The chain couples TRBV27 to TRBJ1-5; D uncertain. The CDR3 spans 13 residues. Trimming removed 3 bases at V and 4 bases at J, with 7 bases between. Germline V CDR1 and CDR2: MNHEY, SMNVEV (reference sequence). The CDR3 spells CASSFSTNQPQHF. The CDR3 bases are TGTGCCAGCAGTTTCTCAACTAATCAGCCCCAGCATTTT.

V and J are TRBV9 and TRBJ1-1, with D perhaps TRBD1 (6 bases). The V gene's germline CDR1 is SGDLS and CDR2 YYNGEE. This CDR3 is built from 18 residues. V lost 0 bases, J lost 0 bases, and 18 bases lay in between. This chain's CDR3 is CASSVGSRGGRMNTEAFF. The DNA for the CDR3 is TGTGCCAGCAGCGTAGGGAGTAGAGGGGGACGTATGAACACTGAAGCTTTCTTT.

The chain uses TRBV28 and TRBJ1-1, with D hard to call. Per germline, CDR1 MDHEN and CDR2 SYDVKM. V was shortened by 8 bases and J by 10 bases, with 11 bases between the two germline ends. This CDR3 spans 10 amino acids. CDR3 amino acids: CASFDKGAFF. The CDR3 region has the DNA TGTGCCAGCTTTGACAAAGGAGCTTTCTTT.

The DNA of the CDR3 is TGTGCCAGCAGGGGGGACAGGGCGAACACTGAAGCTTTCTTT. Translating gives CASRGDRANTEAFF. This chain uses TRBV2 with TRBJ1-1, with TRBD1 identical over 9 bases. Germline V gene lookup returns CDR1 SNHLY and CDR2 FYNNEI. With 6 bases clipped from V and 1 base from J, the junction kept 3 bases outside the gene matches. This CDR3 region has 14 residues.

The rearrangement joins TRBV6-5 to TRBJ2-1, with TRBD2 identical over 7 bases. With V trimmed by 1 base and J by 9 bases, 9 bases remained unmatched. CDR1 and CDR2 from the germline V gene are MNHEY and SVGAGI. The CDR3 sequence is 15 residues long. The chain's CDR3 is CASSYLDPGEGEQFF. The CDR3 DNA reads as TGTGCCAGCAGTTACTTGGATCCCGGGGAGGGTGAGCAGTTCTTC.

The V gene is TRBV4-3, the J gene TRBJ1-1, with 9 bases identical to TRBD1. Germline CDR1 LGHNA, CDR2 YSLEER. The CDR3 sequence is 15 residues long. The junction had 3 bases not matched to a gene; V was cut back by 4 bases and J by 0 bases. CDR3 residues: CASSRGTGMNTEAFF. CDR3 nucleotide sequence: TGCGCCAGCAGCCGGGGGACAGGGATGAACACTGAAGCTTTCTTT.

This clone was seen more than once but under ten times. The rearrangement links TRBV7-2 to TRBJ1-6; unclear D gene. Germline V gives CDR1 SGHTA, CDR2 FQGNSA. V dropped 5 bases and J dropped 9 bases, with 20 bases sitting between them. CDR3 length: 16 amino acids. CDR3 in DNA: TGTGCCAGCAGCCCCCAGTCCGGGGTTTCATCTTCACCCCTCCACTTT. Translation gives CASSPQSGVSSSPLHF.

The sample holds one count of this clone. The chain joins TRBV5-1 to TRBJ2-3; unclear D gene. CDR3 length: 15 residues. Trimming pared 0 bases from V and 2 bases from J, leaving 10 bases between. The V gene's germline CDR1 is SGHRS and CDR2 YFSETQ. The CDR3 loop is CASSLAGQVTDTQYF. CDR3 DNA: TGCGCCAGCAGCTTGGCAGGCCAGGTCACAGATACGCAGTATTTT.